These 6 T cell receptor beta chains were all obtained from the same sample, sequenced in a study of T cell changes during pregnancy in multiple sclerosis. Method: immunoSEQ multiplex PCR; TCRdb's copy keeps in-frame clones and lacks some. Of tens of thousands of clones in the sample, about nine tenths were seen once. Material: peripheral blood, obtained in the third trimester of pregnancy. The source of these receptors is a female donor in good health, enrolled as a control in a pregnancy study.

The CDR3 reads CASSFRQGNSPLHF. The CDR3 DNA reads as TGTGCCAGCAGTTTTAGACAGGGCAATTCACCCCTCCACTTT. The rearrangement links TRBV27 to TRBJ1-6, with 7 nucleotides matching TRBD1. Germline trimming cut 3 bases from V and 7 bases from J; bases unmatched to any gene: 3. The germline V gene encodes CDR1 MNHEY and CDR2 SMNVEV (reference sequence). This CDR3 is 14 amino acids long.

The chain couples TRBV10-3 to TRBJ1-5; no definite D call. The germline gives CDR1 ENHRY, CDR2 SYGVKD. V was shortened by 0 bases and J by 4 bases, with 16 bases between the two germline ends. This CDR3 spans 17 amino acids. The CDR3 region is CAISESEVQLRNQPQHF. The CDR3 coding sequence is TGTGCCATCAGTGAGTCGGAAGTACAGCTCAGGAATCAGCCCCAGCATTTT.

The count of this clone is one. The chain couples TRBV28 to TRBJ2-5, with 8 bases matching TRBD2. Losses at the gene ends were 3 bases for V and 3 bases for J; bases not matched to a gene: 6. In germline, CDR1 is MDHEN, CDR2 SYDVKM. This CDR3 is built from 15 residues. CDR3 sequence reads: CASSFGGRWEETQYF. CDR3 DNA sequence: TGTGCCAGCAGTTTCGGCGGGAGGTGGGAAGAGACCCAGTACTTC.

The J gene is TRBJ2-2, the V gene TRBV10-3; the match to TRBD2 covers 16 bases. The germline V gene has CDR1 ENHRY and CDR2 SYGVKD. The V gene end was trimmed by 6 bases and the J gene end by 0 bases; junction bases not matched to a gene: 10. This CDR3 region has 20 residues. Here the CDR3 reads CAIRQPPGLAGGPNTGELFF. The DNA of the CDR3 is TGTGCCATCAGACAACCTCCGGGACTAGCGGGAGGGCCGAACACCGGGGAGCTGTTTTTT.

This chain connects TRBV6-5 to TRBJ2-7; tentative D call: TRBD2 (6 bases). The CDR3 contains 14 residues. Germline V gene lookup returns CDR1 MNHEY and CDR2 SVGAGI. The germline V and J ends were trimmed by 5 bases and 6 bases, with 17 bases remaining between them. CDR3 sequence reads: CASSPLRYGGEQYF. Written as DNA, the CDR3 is TGTGCCAGCAGTCCACTGCGATACGGGGGCGAGCAGTACTTC.

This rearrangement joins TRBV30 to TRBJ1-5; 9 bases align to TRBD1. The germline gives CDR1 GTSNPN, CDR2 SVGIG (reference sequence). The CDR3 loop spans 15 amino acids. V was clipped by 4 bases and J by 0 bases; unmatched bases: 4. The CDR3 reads CAWTPGQGSNQPQHF. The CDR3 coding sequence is TGTGCCTGGACCCCGGGACAGGGTAGCAATCAGCCCCAGCATTTT. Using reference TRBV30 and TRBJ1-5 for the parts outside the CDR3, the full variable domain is SQTIHQWPATLVQPVGSPLSLECTVEGTSNPNLYWYRQAAGRGLQLLFYSVGIGQISSEVPQNLSASRPQDRQFILSSKKLLLSDSGFYLCAWTPGQGSNQPQHFGDGTRLSIL.